What follows is one T cell receptor (beta chain) and its context. This sample was taken from a study of T-cell reconstitution after alpha-beta-depleted transplantation in children. A library of TCRbeta sequences, prepared with unique molecular identifiers, was generated. TCRdb re-derived calls from the PCR reads in MiXCR, one entry per CDR3 protein. Of about 610,000 distinct CDR3 sequences in the sample, roughly 10% were seen once. The CDR3 loop spans 16 amino acids. V shed 7 bases and J 7 bases; nucleotides not matched to a gene: 15. Germline V CDR1 and CDR2: SNHLY, FYNNEI. V and J are TRBV2 and TRBJ2-5; 10 nucleotides match TRBD2. The sequence derives from a human donor who donated a stem cell graft to a child with acute myeloid leukemia. This specimen consisted of PBMCs from the stem cell graft donor, obtained from the stem cell graft. The CDR3 reads CASTQASGRAVGTQYF. CDR3 sequence (DNA): TGTGCCAGCACGCAGGCGAGCGGGAGGGCCGTTGGGACCCAGTACTTC.